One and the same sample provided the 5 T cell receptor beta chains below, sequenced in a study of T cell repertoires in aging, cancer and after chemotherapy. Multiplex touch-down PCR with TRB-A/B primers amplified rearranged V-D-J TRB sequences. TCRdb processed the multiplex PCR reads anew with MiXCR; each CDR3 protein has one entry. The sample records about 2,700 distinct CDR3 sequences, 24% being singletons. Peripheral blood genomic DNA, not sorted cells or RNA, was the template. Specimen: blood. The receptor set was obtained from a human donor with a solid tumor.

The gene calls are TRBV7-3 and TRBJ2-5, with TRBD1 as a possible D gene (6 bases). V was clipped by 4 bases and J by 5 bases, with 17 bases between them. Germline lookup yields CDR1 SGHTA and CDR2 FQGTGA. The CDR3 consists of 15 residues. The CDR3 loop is CASSSTGHGAETQYF. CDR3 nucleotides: TGTGCCAGCAGCTCGACGGGACACGGTGCGGAGACCCAGTACTTC.

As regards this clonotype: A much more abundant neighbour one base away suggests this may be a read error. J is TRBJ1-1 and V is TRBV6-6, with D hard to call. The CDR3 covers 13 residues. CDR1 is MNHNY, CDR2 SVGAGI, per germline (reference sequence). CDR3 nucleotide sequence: TGTGCCAGCAGTCGGGGATTAAACACTGAAGCTTTATTT. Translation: CASSRGLNTEALF.

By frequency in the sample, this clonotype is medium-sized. Here the CDR3 reads CAWARLVYNSPLHF. In DNA, the CDR3 is TGTGCCTGGGCGCGGTTGGTCTATAATTCACCCCTCCACTTT. V usage is TRBV30 and J usage is TRBJ1-6; no firm D call. Trimming left V 5 bases short and J 3 bases short, with 11 bases between. Germline lookup yields CDR1 GTSNPN and CDR2 SVGIG (reference sequence). The CDR3 is 14 amino acids.

CDR3 nucleotide sequence: TGTGCCAGCAGTTACCGATTGACTAGCGGGGGAGATCAAGAGACCCAGTACTTC. Amino acid sequence: CASSYRLTSGGDQETQYF. The chain couples TRBV6-2 or TRBV6-3 to TRBJ2-5, with TRBD2 matching 12 bases. The CDR3 spans 18 residues. Losses at the gene ends were 2 bases for V and 2 bases for J; bases not matched to a gene: 9. CDR1 MNHEY and CDR2 SVGEGT come from the germline V gene.

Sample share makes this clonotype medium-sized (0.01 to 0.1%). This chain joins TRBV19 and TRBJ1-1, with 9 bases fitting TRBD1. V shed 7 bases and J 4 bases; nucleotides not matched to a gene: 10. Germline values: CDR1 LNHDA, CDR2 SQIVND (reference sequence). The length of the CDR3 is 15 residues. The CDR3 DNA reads TGTGCCAGTATCGAGACAGGGGGTTCGGGCACTGAAGCTTTCTTT. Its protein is CASIETGGSGTEAFF.